The 10 T cell receptor beta chains presented below share a single source sample, sequenced in a study of cytomegalovirus exposure and HLA in healthy donors. The protocol was immunoSEQ multiplex PCR, while the TCRdb copy is restricted to in-frame clones and leaves out a portion. The table has about 60,000 clones, 90% to 96% seen once. The sequenced material came from PBMCs. All receptors derive from a woman under 30 in good health and CMV-seronegative.

The gene calls are TRBV18 and TRBJ2-7; 9 nucleotides align to TRBD1. Germline loops: CDR1 KGHSH, CDR2 LQKENI. The CDR3 sequence is 16 residues long. Unmatched junction bases numbered 7, after V lost 3 bases and J lost 1 base. Here the CDR3 reads CASSPPTGGGSYEQYF. In DNA, the CDR3 is TGTGCCAGCTCACCCCCAACAGGGGGCGGGTCCTACGAGCAGTACTTC. Drawing the rest from reference TRBV18 and TRBJ2-7, the complete variable domain is NAGVMQNPRHLVRRRGQEARLRCSPMKGHSHVYWYRQLPEEGLKFMVYLQKENIIDESGMPKERFSAEFPKEGPSILRIQQVVRGDSAAYFCASSPPTGGGSYEQYFGPGTRLTVT.

V is TRBV28 and J is TRBJ2-3; 12 nucleotides align to TRBD2. V trimming: 7 bases; J trimming: 1 base; junction bases outside the gene matches: 9. The CDR3 has 17 residues. Germline V gene lookup returns CDR1 MDHEN and CDR2 SYDVKM. The CDR3 nucleotides are TGTGCCAGCACCCTAGCGGGGGGGGCAGGCCGCACAGATACGCAGTATTTT. It specifies CASTLAGGAGRTDTQYF.

The V and J genes are TRBV6-4 and TRBJ2-1, with 9 bases aligning to TRBD1. The CDR3 is made up of 14 amino acids. The germline CDR1 and CDR2 sequences are MRHNA and SNTAGT. J lost 8 bases, V lost 4 bases, and 6 bases had no gene match. The CDR3 protein is CASSVGDRVDEQFF. As DNA, the CDR3 is TGTGCCAGCAGTGTGGGGGACAGGGTCGATGAGCAGTTCTTC.

The genes are TRBV5-1 and TRBJ2-2; TRBD2 matches at 11 bases. Germline V lookup: CDR1 SGHRS, CDR2 YFSETQ. V shed 2 bases and J 3 bases; nucleotides not matched to a gene: 6. The CDR3 loop spans 17 amino acids. The CDR3 sequence: CASSFGSGGAYTGELFF. CDR3 coding DNA: TGCGCCAGCAGCTTCGGTAGCGGGGGGGCTTACACCGGGGAGCTGTTTTTT.

Comments on this clone: At one end, the junction sequence differs from germline, possibly due to a read error. The chain has TRBV2 and TRBJ2-5, with TRBD2 as a possible D gene (5 bases). The J call may be faulty, since TRBJ2-7 better matches the DNA end. Looked up from germline, CDR1 is SNHLY and CDR2 is FYNNEI. This CDR3 has 13 amino acids. The CDR3 DNA reads as TGTGCCAGCAGGGAAGACTACTCCTACGAGCAGTACTTC. Protein product: CASREDYSYEQYF.

This clone was counted only a few times. The genes are TRBV28 and TRBJ1-5, with D unresolved. The CDR3 covers 15 residues. Trimming took off 7 bases at V and 4 bases at J, with 17 bases between the two ends. Germline V gene lookup returns CDR1 MDHEN and CDR2 SYDVKM. CDR3 bases: TGTGCCAGCACCCCTGAGAGGCAGCCGAATCAGCCCCAGCATTTT. Its translation is CASTPERQPNQPQHF.

The rearrangement links TRBV6-1 to TRBJ2-1; the match to TRBD2 covers 7 bases. Germline V gene sequence: CDR1 MNHNS, CDR2 SASEGT. With V trimmed by 6 bases and J by 0 bases, 5 bases remained unmatched. The CDR3 is 15 residues long. CDR3 DNA sequence: TGTGCCAGCAGCTGGGGGGGGAGCTCCTACAATGAGCAGTTCTTC. It codes for CASSWGGSSYNEQFF.

The rearrangement joins TRBV30 to TRBJ1-4; possibly TRBD1 for D (5 bases). The CDR3 sequence is 12 residues long. V was trimmed by 5 bases and J by 7 bases, leaving 11 bases between them. CDR1 and CDR2 from the germline V gene are GTSNPN and SVGIG (reference sequence). The CDR3 DNA follows: TGTGCCTGGGCCCCTAGGGGTGAAAAACTGTTTTTT. It encodes CAWAPRGEKLFF.

The chain combines TRBV28 with TRBJ2-3, with 8 bases lining up with TRBD1. Germline values: CDR1 MDHEN, CDR2 SYDVKM. J gave up 7 bases and V 2 bases, and 8 bases lay outside the gene matches. CDR3 length: 15 residues. The CDR3 loop is CASSLPGYRGNTQYF. The CDR3, as DNA: TGTGCCAGCAGTTTACCCGGTTACAGGGGGAATACGCAGTATTTT.

V and J are TRBV5-6 and TRBJ2-1; TRBD2 agrees at 8 bases. CDR3 length: 16 amino acids. V was clipped by 0 bases and J by 8 bases; unmatched bases: 10. Germline-derived CDR1 and CDR2 are SGHDT and YYEEEE. CDR3 DNA sequence: TGTGCCAGCAGCTTGGTGACGGGAGGGCCGGGGGATGAGCAGTTCTTC. Translation: CASSLVTGGPGDEQFF. Using reference TRBV5-6 and TRBJ2-1 for the parts outside the CDR3, the full variable domain is DAGVTQSPTHLIKTRGQQVTLRCSPKSGHDTVSWYQQALGQGPQFIFQYYEEEERQRGNFPDRFSGHQFPNYSSELNVNALLLGDSALYLCASSLVTGGPGDEQFFGPGTRLTVL.